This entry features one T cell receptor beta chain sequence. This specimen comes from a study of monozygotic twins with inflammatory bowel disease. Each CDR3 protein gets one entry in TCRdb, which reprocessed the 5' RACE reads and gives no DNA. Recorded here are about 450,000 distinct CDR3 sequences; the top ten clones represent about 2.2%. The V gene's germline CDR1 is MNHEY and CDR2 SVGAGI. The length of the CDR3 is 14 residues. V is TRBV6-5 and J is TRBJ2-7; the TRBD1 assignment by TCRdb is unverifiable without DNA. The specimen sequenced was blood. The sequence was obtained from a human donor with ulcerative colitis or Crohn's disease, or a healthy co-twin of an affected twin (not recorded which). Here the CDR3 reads CASSYYGKMYEQYF.